The next 20 T cell receptor beta chains were all read from a single sample in a study of blood T cell repertoires in COVID-19. Here immunoSEQ multiplex PCR was the method, and the copy in TCRdb shows in-frame clones only, minus some. The top ten hold around 40% of the sample, which has 120,000 to 150,000 clones, 80% to 90% seen once. Sequencing input: peripheral blood. The receptors stem from a man in his forties or fifties who had recovered from COVID-19.

The genes are TRBV5-1 and TRBJ1-2; D not certain. The germline gives CDR1 SGHRS, CDR2 YFSETQ. V lost 0 bases and J 7 bases, leaving 10 bases between the germline ends. The length of the CDR3 is 13 residues. Here the CDR3 reads CASSLVGRGGYTF. CDR3 in DNA: TGCGCCAGCAGCTTGGTGGGTCGGGGTGGCTACACCTTC.

The genes are TRBV18 and TRBJ1-5; TRBD1 matches 10 bases. Losses at the gene ends were 5 bases for V and 5 bases for J; bases not matched to a gene: 6. This CDR3 is 15 amino acids long. Germline lookup yields CDR1 KGHSH and CDR2 LQKENI. CDR3 amino acids: CASSFTGTGDQPQHF. The DNA for the CDR3 is TGTGCCAGCTCATTTACCGGGACAGGGGATCAGCCCCAGCATTTT. Supplemented by reference TRBV18 and TRBJ1-5, the full variable domain reads NAGVMQNPRHLVRRRGQEARLRCSPMKGHSHVYWYRQLPEEGLKFMVYLQKENIIDESGMPKERFSAEFPKEGPSILRIQQVVRGDSAAYFCASSFTGTGDQPQHFGDGTRLSIL.

The chain couples TRBV9 to TRBJ1-2; D perhaps matches TRBD1 (6 bases). This CDR3 spans 13 amino acids. Germline CDR1 reads SGDLS; CDR2 reads YYNGEE. Trimming left V 0 bases short and J 4 bases short, with 7 bases between. The CDR3: CASSVEQGYGYTF. The CDR3 DNA follows: TGTGCCAGCAGCGTAGAACAGGGCTATGGCTACACCTTC.

CDR3 nucleotide sequence: TGTGCCAGCAGAGTCCCGGGACAGGGGTGGACTGAAGCTTTCTTT. Protein: CASRVPGQGWTEAFF. The J gene is TRBJ1-1, the V gene TRBV25-1; 10 nucleotides align to TRBD1. Germline CDR1 reads MGHDK; CDR2 reads SYGVNS. This CDR3 has 15 amino acids. Trimming took 6 bases from V and 5 from J; bases not matched to a gene: 9.

The chain uses TRBV5-8 and TRBJ2-7, with D maybe TRBD2 (6 bases). This CDR3 is built from 15 residues. Looked up from germline, CDR1 is SGHTS and CDR2 is YDEGEE. Trimming stripped 4 bases from V and 2 bases from J, with 16 bases between. CDR3 coding DNA: TGTGCCAGCAGCAGGACCGGGACTGGGACCTACGAGCAGTACTTC. This gives the protein CASSRTGTGTYEQYF.

Turning to this clone: The sample contains more than one DNA sequence encoding this CDR3. The V gene is TRBV2, the J gene TRBJ1-5; 10 nucleotides match TRBD1. Germline-derived CDR1 and CDR2 are SNHLY and FYNNEI. The CDR3 contains 14 residues. The junction had 4 bases not matched to a gene; V was cut back by 4 bases and J by 7 bases. In DNA, the CDR3 is TGTGCCAGCAGTGGGACAGGGGGTATCCAGCCCCAGCATTTT. Translating gives CASSGTGGIQPQHF.

V is TRBV9 and J is TRBJ1-6; D perhaps matches TRBD1 (6 bases). V was trimmed by 0 bases and J by 3 bases, leaving 10 bases between them. Germline CDR1 is SGDLS and CDR2 is YYNGEE. The length of the CDR3 is 16 residues. CDR3 nucleotides: TGTGCCAGCAGCGTAGATGAAGGGGGCTATAATTCACCCCTCCACTTT. It yields the protein CASSVDEGGYNSPLHF.

The genes are TRBV13 and TRBJ2-1, with 12 bases lining up with TRBD2. CDR1 and CDR2 (germline): PRHDT, FYEKMQ (reference sequence). V lost 4 bases and J lost 0; bases outside the gene matches: 4. This CDR3 is built from 17 residues. This CDR3 reads CASSSLAGGRSYNEQFF. CDR3 sequence (DNA): TGTGCCAGCAGCTCACTAGCGGGGGGCCGCTCCTACAATGAGCAGTTCTTC.

CDR3 protein: CASSSDHQGARREKLFF. CDR3 bases: TGTGCCAGCAGCTCAGACCATCAGGGGGCCAGGAGAGAAAAACTGTTTTTT. The rearrangement joins TRBV5-5 to TRBJ1-4, with TRBD1 matching 8 bases. The V segment lost 3 bases and the J segment 8 bases; nucleotides outside the gene matches: 15. This CDR3 has 17 residues. Germline V CDR1 and CDR2: SGHKS, YYEKEE (reference sequence).

This clone was seen just once. The V call is TRBV5-4, the J call TRBJ2-5; D is uncertain. The CDR3 consists of 13 residues. The germline V gene encodes CDR1 SGHNT and CDR2 YYREEE (reference sequence). Trimming took 4 bases from V and 2 from J, leaving 9 bases between them. The CDR3 nucleotides are TGTGCCAGCAGCCTAGATCCGCAAGAGACCCAGTACTTC. Its protein product is CASSLDPQETQYF.

This clone was observed once. CDR3 loop: CAISADRGDTQYF. CDR3 nucleotides: TGTGCCATCAGTGCCGACAGGGGGGATACGCAGTATTTT. The chain links TRBV10-3 to TRBJ2-3; 9 bases agree with TRBD1. Looked up from germline, CDR1 is ENHRY and CDR2 is SYGVKD. After removal of 4 bases from V and 6 bases from J, the junction contained 2 bases not matched to a gene. The CDR3 has 13 amino acids.

This sequence joins TRBV3-1 (or the pseudogene TRBV3-2) and TRBJ2-1; 13 bases are shared with TRBD2. CDR3 length equals 15 residues. J lost 9 bases, V lost 5 bases, and 7 bases had no gene match. The germline V gene encodes CDR1 LGHDT and CDR2 YNNKEL (reference sequence). In nucleotides, the CDR3 is TGTGCCAGCAGCTACCGGACTAGCGGGGGTGGTGAGCAGTTCTTC. It encodes CASSYRTSGGGEQFF.

This clone was counted only a few times. The chain links TRBV7-2 to TRBJ2-1; D is unclear. This CDR3 spans 12 amino acids. Germline loops: CDR1 SGHTA, CDR2 FQGNSA. Trimming pared 0 bases from V and 9 bases from J, leaving 6 bases between. CDR3: CASSLAIGEQFF. In nucleotides, the CDR3 is TGTGCCAGCAGCTTAGCGATCGGTGAGCAGTTCTTC.

This clone was seen just once. The chain couples TRBV30 to TRBJ1-2, with a weak D call TRBD1 (6 bases). Germline-derived CDR1 and CDR2 are GTSNPN and SVGIG (reference sequence). The CDR3 spans 13 residues. The V and J ends lost 2 bases and 8 bases respectively, with 15 bases between them. CDR3 loop: CAWSPTGIRGYTF. As DNA, the CDR3 is TGTGCCTGGAGTCCAACAGGGATTCGAGGCTACACCTTC.

With regard to this clone: Germline and junction disagree at one end, which may indicate a read error. Additional DNA sequences in this sample encode the identical CDR3. CDR3 nucleotides: TGTGCCAGTAGTTACTCGGTACTGTCCCACAATGAGCAGTTCTTC. It is translated as CASSYSVLSHNEQFF. The J gene is TRBJ2-1, the V gene TRBV6-2 or TRBV6-3; D uncertain. Germline CDR1 and CDR2: MNHEY and SVGEGT. This CDR3 has 15 residues.

This chain links TRBV6-2 or TRBV6-3 with TRBJ2-7; 10 bases are shared with TRBD2. The germline CDR1 and CDR2 sequences are MNHEY and SVGEGT. The CDR3 is made up of 14 amino acids. The V gene end was trimmed by 2 bases and the J gene end by 6 bases; junction bases not matched to a gene: 4. CDR3 amino acids: CASSYLAGDSEQYF. CDR3 bases: TGTGCCAGCAGTTACCTAGCGGGGGATTCCGAGCAGTACTTC.

The V gene is TRBV6-2 or TRBV6-3, the J gene TRBJ1-1, with 8 bases fitting TRBD1. After removal of 5 bases from V and 0 bases from J, the junction contained 8 bases not matched to a gene. The CDR3 contains 16 residues. The V gene's germline CDR1 is MNHEY and CDR2 SVGEGT. The CDR3 DNA reads TGTGCCAGCAGTCAAACAGGGGGAGGCATGAACACTGAAGCTTTCTTT. This sequence encodes CASSQTGGGMNTEAFF.

The rearrangement uses TRBV6-5 and TRBJ2-7, with TRBD1 matching over 7 bases. This CDR3 spans 16 amino acids. Looked up from germline, CDR1 is MNHEY and CDR2 is SVGAGI. Trimming at V came to 4 bases and at J to 3 bases, leaving 12 bases not matched to a gene. The DNA for the CDR3 is TGTGCCAGCAGTTCCGTACAGGGGCGCCTCTTCTACGAGCAGTACTTC. Amino acids: CASSSVQGRLFYEQYF.

The chain combines TRBV5-1 with TRBJ1-2; D possibly corresponds to TRBD1 (6 bases). Trimming took 2 bases from V and 4 from J, leaving 15 bases between them. This CDR3 contains 15 residues. The germline gives CDR1 SGHRS, CDR2 YFSETQ. CDR3 sequence: CASSLSQTGVYGYTF. The CDR3 coding sequence is TGCGCCAGCAGCTTATCACAGACAGGAGTCTATGGCTACACCTTC.

J is TRBJ1-4 and V is TRBV6-5, with a tentative D call TRBD1 (6 bases). Trimming took off 6 bases at V and 7 bases at J, with 12 bases between the two ends. CDR1 MNHEY and CDR2 SVGAGI come from the germline V gene. The CDR3 sequence is 13 residues long. CDR3 nucleotide sequence: TGTGCCAGCAGATTATCAGGGGCTGAAAAACTGTTTTTT. Its translation is CASRLSGAEKLFF.